This T cell receptor beta chain is from a study of blood T cell repertoires in COVID-19. Study background: From T cells, B-cell-depleted T cells, or PBMCs came the material, which was cDNA or gDNA.

Germline values: CDR1 MRHNA, CDR2 SNTAGT. The CDR3 has 16 amino acids. Losses at the gene ends were 3 bases for V and 2 bases for J; bases not matched to a gene: 7. The repertoire was sequenced with immunoSEQ multiplex PCR; TCRdb's copy has only in-frame clones and lacks some. The repertoire holds about 63,000 clones, with approximately 79% as singletons. V usage is TRBV6-4 and J usage is TRBJ2-3; 8 bases agree with TRBD2. The receptor was isolated from a human donor in a cohort sampled during active COVID-19. Sequenced material: peripheral blood. CDR3 loop: CASSESREGTTDTQYF. CDR3 DNA sequence: TGTGCCAGCAGTGAATCCCGGGAGGGTACCACAGATACGCAGTATTTT.